The rows below give T cell receptor beta chains drawn from one sample of a study of early T cells in non-severe SARS-CoV-2 infection. TCRdb reprocessed the 5' RACE reads via MiXCR and lists one record per CDR3 protein. The sample yields 65,000 to 85,000 distinct CDR3 sequences, less than 15% seen once. The sample taken for sequencing was whole blood. Source of these receptors: an adult who was a healthcare worker with PCR-confirmed SARS-CoV-2 infection or an uninfected control (not recorded which). Each CDR3 is given with its conserved first and last residue. A D gene is named only where the DNA matches it firmly. Where a row states a size, it is once, few, many or the class of an expanded clone; other rows omit it.

v_call	d_call	clone_size	j_call	cdr3_nt	cdr3_aa
TRBV7-9	TRBD1	few	TRBJ1-1	TGTGCCAGCGACTCCGGGACAGAGAACACTGAAGCTTTCTTT	CASDSGTENTEAFF
TRBV6-5	NA	many	TRBJ2-2	TGTGCCAGCAGTTATGGGGGGAACACCGGGGAGCTGTTTTTT	CASSYGGNTGELFF
TRBV3-1	TRBD2	many	TRBJ2-1	TGTGCCAGCAGCCAAGATGCGGTCGCGGGAGTGTCCTACAATGAGCAGTTCTTC	CASSQDAVAGVSYNEQFF
TRBV4-3	TRBD2	many	TRBJ2-3	TGCGCCAGCAGCCAAGAGGCTAGCGGGATCCCAGATACGCAGTATTTT	CASSQEASGIPDTQYF
TRBV9	NA	many	TRBJ1-3	TGTGCCAGCAGCGTAGATCCTGGGAACACCATATATTTT	CASSVDPGNTIYF
TRBV20-1	NA	many	TRBJ1-6	TGCAGTGCTAGCTTCGCACTCGGGGGTTATGACTCACCCCTCCACTTT	CSASFALGGYDSPLHF
TRBV10-3	NA	many	TRBJ2-7	TGTGCCATCAGCCAAGGAGGGACCTACGAGCAGTACTTC	CAISQGGTYEQYF
TRBV29-1	NA	few	TRBJ2-7	TGCAGCGTTAGAAATCTGGGGGAGCAGTACTTC	CSVRNLGEQYF
TRBV30	NA	medium-sized	TRBJ1-1	TGTGCCTGGAGTGTACCTGTGACTTATGCTTTCTTT	CAWSVPVTYAFF
TRBV11-1	NA	NA	TRBJ2-1	TGTGCCAGCAGCTTAAGGGGCAGTGACTGGCATGAGCAGTTCTTC	CASSLRGSDWHEQFF
TRBV28	TRBD1	many	TRBJ2-7	TGTGCCAGCAGTAAACTGGACAGGTACGAGCAGTACTTC	CASSKLDRYEQYF
TRBV7-2	NA	few	TRBJ1-2	TGTGCCAGCAGCGGGTGGAGCCTATATGGCTACACCTTC	CASSGWSLYGYTF
TRBV9	NA	many	TRBJ2-1	TGTGCCAGCAGCGTCGAGGGAATCAGCAACAATGAGCAGTTCTTC	CASSVEGISNNEQFF
TRBV7-8	NA	NA	TRBJ2-3	TGTGCCAGCAGCTACGGGGAAACAGATACGCAGTATTTT	CASSYGETDTQYF
TRBV9	NA	NA	TRBJ1-2	TGTGCCAGCAGCGGGGCGCGAAACTATGGCTACACCTTC	CASSGARNYGYTF
TRBV6-2/TRBV6-3	NA	NA	TRBJ2-7	TGTGCCAGCAGTTACTCGATCTACGAGCAGTACTTC	CASSYSIYEQYF
TRBV11-2	NA	many	TRBJ2-7	TGTGCCAGCAGCCCAGCGAAAGGTTCAGGCCCGTACGAGCAGTACTTC	CASSPAKGSGPYEQYF
TRBV2	NA	many	TRBJ2-1	TGTGCCAGCAGACAGGACCAGAAGTTGCAGTTCTTC	CASRQDQKLQFF
TRBV7-9	NA	NA	TRBJ2-7	TGTGCCAGCAGCCCAGCCACCTTGTACGTGCAGTACTTC	CASSPATLYVQYF
TRBV3-1	NA	many	TRBJ2-7	TGTGCCAGCAGCCGAAATTACGAGCAGTACTTC	CASSRNYEQYF
TRBV7-3	TRBD1	NA	TRBJ2-2	TGTGCCAGCAGCTCACAGGGGGCGAACACCGGGGAGCTGTTTTTT	CASSSQGANTGELFF
TRBV28	NA	many	TRBJ2-7	TGTGCCAGCAGTTTATCGGCCCTCGAGCAGTACTTC	CASSLSALEQYF
TRBV29-1	TRBD2	few	TRBJ2-3	TGCAGCGTCGCCCTAGCGGGAGTTGATACGCAGTATTTT	CSVALAGVDTQYF
TRBV4-1	NA	many	TRBJ2-1	TGCGCCAGCAGCCAAGATCAGGTCCGGGTAACCTACAATGAGCAGTTCTTC	CASSQDQVRVTYNEQFF
TRBV7-9	TRBD2	NA	TRBJ2-7	TGTGCCAGCAGCCAACGGACTAGCGGGAATACCTACGAGCAGTACTTC	CASSQRTSGNTYEQYF
TRBV5-1	NA	few	TRBJ1-2	TGCGCCAGCAGCTTGGCCGGGGGAACCTATGGCTACACCTTC	CASSLAGGTYGYTF
TRBV29-1	NA	few	TRBJ1-1	TGCAGCGTTGAAGACAGGAACACTGAAGCTTTCTTT	CSVEDRNTEAFF
TRBV20-1	NA	many	TRBJ1-2	TGCAGTGCACCCCGGGACTTTGGGGGAGGCTACACCTTC	CSAPRDFGGGYTF
TRBV7-6	NA	many	TRBJ2-5	TGTGCCAGCAGCTTAGTCAGGGGCCGCGAGACCCAGTACTTC	CASSLVRGRETQYF
TRBV2	NA	many	TRBJ2-1	TGTGCCAGCAGAAGTACCGGGACCCAGTACAATGAGCAGTTCTTC	CASRSTGTQYNEQFF
TRBV7-8	TRBD2	many	TRBJ2-5	TGTGCCAGCAGGAGCCTTAGCGGGAACCAAGAGACCCAGTACTTC	CASRSLSGNQETQYF
TRBV7-9	NA	few	TRBJ2-5	TGTGCCAGCAGCTTAGGCAGTTTACAAGAGACCCAGTACTTC	CASSLGSLQETQYF
TRBV29-1	NA	NA	TRBJ1-4	TGCAGCGGACAAATGGGACCGTTTAATGAAAAACTGTTTTTT	CSGQMGPFNEKLFF
TRBV11-2	TRBD1	NA	TRBJ1-2	TGTGCCAGCAGCTTTTCCTCCGGACAGGGGATATATGGCTACACCTTC	CASSFSSGQGIYGYTF
TRBV7-2	TRBD2	many	TRBJ2-3	TGTGCCAGCAGCTTAGGATCATTAGCGGGGGGTTTTAAAACAGATACGCAGTATTTT	CASSLGSLAGGFKTDTQYF
TRBV19	TRBD2	few	TRBJ2-1	TGTGCCAGCCGGGGGCTAGCGGGAGGCCGATACAATGAGCAGTTCTTC	CASRGLAGGRYNEQFF
TRBV12-5	NA	few	TRBJ2-3	TGTGCTAGTGGTGGGGGCAGTGGAACAGATACGCAGTATTTT	CASGGGSGTDTQYF
TRBV6-2/TRBV6-3	TRBD2	NA	TRBJ2-1	TGTGCCAGCAGTCGACTAGCGGGGGCCTACAATGAGCAGTTCTTC	CASSRLAGAYNEQFF